This T cell receptor beta chain was observed in a study of T cells in localized non-small cell lung cancer. Study observations and caveats: Clonality of T cells reached its maximum in uninvolved adjacent lung, surpassing tumor. Adjacent lung was found to contain a median approximately 60 of the top 100 tumor clones. Blood T cell density predicted longer survival; adjacent-lung clonality, shorter.

In this sample, this clone turned up a few times. Its antigen is unknown. The V end was cut by 4 bases, the J end by 2 bases, with 11 bases between. Per germline, CDR1 SNHLY and CDR2 FYNNEI. The CDR3 runs 14 residues. Here immunoSEQ multiplex PCR was the method, and the copy in TCRdb shows in-frame clones only, minus some. Among about 59,000 clones, roughly 92% were seen once, and the ten largest hold about 20%. The source was peripheral blood, collected before any cancer treatment. This chain uses TRBV2 with TRBJ1-1; D remains unclear. This clonotype originated in a man between 40 and 70 years old with stage I lung adenocarcinoma. As DNA, the CDR3 is TGTGCCAGCAGTGCTTCGCGGTCAAACACTGAAGCTTTCTTT. Translation gives CASSASRSNTEAFF.